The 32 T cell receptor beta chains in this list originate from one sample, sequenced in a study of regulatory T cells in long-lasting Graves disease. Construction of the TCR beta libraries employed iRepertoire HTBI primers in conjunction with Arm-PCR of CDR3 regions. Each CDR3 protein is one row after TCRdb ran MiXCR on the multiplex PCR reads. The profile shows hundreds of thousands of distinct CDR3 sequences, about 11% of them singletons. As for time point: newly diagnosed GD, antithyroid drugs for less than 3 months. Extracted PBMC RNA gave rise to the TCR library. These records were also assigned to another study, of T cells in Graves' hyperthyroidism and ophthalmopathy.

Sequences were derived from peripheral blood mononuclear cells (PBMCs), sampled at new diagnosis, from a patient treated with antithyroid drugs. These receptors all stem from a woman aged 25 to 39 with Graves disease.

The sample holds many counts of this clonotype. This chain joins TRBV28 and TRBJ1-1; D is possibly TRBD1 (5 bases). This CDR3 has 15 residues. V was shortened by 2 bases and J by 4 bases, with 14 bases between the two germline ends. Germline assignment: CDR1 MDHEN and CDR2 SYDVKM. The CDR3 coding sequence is TGTGCCAGCAGTTTAGGGGGGGTGGGAGCCACTGAAGCTTTCTTT. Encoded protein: CASSLGGVGATEAFF.

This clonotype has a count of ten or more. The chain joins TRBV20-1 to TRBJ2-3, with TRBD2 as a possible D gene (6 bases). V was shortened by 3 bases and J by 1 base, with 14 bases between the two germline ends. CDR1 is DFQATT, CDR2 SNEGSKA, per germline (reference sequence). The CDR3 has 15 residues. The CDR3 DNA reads TGCAGTGCTAGTTGGAGGGCCGCAGGCACAGATACGCAGTATTTT. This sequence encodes CSASWRAAGTDTQYF.

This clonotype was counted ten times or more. CDR3: CSVGADLRQETQYF. The DNA of the CDR3 is TGCAGCGTTGGAGCGGACTTACGTCAAGAGACCCAGTACTTC. The chain combines TRBV29-1 with TRBJ2-5; D may be TRBD2 (5 bases). This CDR3 spans 14 amino acids. V was clipped by 4 bases and J by 2 bases, with 14 bases between them. The V gene's germline CDR1 is SQVTM and CDR2 ANQGSEA.

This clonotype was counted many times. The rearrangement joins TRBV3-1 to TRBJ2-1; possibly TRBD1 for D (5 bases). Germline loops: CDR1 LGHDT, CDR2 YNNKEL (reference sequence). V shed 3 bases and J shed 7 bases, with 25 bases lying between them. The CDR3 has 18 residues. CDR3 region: CASSQSPRRGKQLNEQFF. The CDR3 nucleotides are TGTGCCAGCAGCCAGTCCCCCCGTAGGGGAAAACAGTTGAATGAGCAGTTCTTC.

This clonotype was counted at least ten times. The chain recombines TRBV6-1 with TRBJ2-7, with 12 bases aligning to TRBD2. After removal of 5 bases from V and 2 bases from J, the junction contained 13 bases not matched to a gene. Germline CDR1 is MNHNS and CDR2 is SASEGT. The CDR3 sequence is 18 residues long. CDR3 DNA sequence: TGTGCCAGCAGTCCTAGACTAGCGGGAGCCCCAGAACCCTACGAGCAGTACTTC. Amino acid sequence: CASSPRLAGAPEPYEQYF.

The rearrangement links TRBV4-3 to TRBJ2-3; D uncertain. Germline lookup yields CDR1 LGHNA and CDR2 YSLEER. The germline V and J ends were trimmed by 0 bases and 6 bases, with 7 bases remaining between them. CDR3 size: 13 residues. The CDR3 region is CASSQDRRDTQYF. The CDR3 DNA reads TGCGCCAGCAGCCAAGACCGACGGGATACGCAGTATTTT.

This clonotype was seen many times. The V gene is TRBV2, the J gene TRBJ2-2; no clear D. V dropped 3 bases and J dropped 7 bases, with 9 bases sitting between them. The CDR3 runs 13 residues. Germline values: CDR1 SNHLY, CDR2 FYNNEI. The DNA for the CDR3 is TGTGCCAGCAGTGAGGAAGTTCACGGGGAGCTGTTTTTT. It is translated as CASSEEVHGELFF.

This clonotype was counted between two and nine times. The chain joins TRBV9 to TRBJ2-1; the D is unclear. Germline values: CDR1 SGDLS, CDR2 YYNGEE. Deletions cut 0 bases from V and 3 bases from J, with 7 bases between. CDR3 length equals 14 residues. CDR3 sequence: CASSVDSDYNEQFF. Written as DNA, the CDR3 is TGTGCCAGCAGCGTAGATTCCGACTACAATGAGCAGTTCTTC.

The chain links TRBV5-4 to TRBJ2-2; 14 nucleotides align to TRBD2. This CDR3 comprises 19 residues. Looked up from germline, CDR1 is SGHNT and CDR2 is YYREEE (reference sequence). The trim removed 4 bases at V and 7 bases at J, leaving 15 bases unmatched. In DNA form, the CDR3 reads TGTGCCAGCAGCGATGCCGGGACTAGCGGGAGAGGGGGAATCGGGGAGCTGTTTTTT. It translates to CASSDAGTSGRGGIGELFF.

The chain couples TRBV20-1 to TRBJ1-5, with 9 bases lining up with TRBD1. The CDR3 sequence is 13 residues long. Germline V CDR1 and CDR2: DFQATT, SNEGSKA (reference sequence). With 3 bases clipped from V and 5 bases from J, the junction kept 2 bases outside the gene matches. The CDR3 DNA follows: TGCAGTGCTAGCCGGGACAGGGATCAGCCCCAGCATTTT. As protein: CSASRDRDQPQHF.

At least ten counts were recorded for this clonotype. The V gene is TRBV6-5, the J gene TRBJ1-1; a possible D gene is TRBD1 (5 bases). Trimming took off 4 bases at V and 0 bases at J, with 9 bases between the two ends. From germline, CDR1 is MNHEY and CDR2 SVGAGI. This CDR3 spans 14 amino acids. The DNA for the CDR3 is TGTGCCAGCAGTTCGACAGACATGAACACTGAAGCTTTCTTT. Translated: CASSSTDMNTEAFF.

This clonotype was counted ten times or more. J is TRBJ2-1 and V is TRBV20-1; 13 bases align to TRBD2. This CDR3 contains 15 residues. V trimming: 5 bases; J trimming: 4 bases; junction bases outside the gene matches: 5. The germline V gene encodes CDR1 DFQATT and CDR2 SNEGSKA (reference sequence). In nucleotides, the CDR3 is TGCAGTGCTTCGGGGGGACTAGCGGGGTACAATGAGCAGTTCTTC. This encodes CSASGGLAGYNEQFF.

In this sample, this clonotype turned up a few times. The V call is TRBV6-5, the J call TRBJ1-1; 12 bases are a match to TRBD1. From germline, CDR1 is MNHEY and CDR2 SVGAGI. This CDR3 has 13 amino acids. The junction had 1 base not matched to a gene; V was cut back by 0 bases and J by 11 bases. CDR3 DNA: TGTGCCAGCAGTTACTCGGGACAGGGGGCCGCTTTCTTT. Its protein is CASSYSGQGAAFF.

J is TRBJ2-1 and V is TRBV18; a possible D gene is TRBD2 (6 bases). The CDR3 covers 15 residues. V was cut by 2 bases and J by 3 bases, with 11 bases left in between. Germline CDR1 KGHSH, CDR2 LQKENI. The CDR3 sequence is CASSPLGGLYNEQFF. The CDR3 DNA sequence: TGTGCCAGCTCACCATTGGGGGGACTCTACAATGAGCAGTTCTTC.

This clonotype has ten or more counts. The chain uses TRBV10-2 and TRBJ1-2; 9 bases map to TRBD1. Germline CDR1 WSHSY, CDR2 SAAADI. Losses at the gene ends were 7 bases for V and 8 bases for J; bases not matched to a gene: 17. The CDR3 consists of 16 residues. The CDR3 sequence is CASNTGGAGGSRGYTF. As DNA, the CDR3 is TGCGCCAGCAACACAGGGGGCGCAGGCGGCTCTAGAGGCTACACCTTC.

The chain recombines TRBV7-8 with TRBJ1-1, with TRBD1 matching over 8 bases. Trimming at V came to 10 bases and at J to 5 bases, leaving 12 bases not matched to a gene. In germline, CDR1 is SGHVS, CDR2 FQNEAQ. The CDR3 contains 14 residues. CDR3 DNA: TGTGCCAACAGTATCGACAGGGGAAGGACTGAAGCTTTCTTT. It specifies CANSIDRGRTEAFF. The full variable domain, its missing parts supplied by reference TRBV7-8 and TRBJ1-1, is GAGVSQSPRYKVAKRGQDVALRCDPISGHVSLFWYQQALGQGPEFLTYFQNEAQLDKSGLPSDRFFAERPEGSVSTLKIQRTQQEDSAVYLCANSIDRGRTEAFFGQGTRLTVV.

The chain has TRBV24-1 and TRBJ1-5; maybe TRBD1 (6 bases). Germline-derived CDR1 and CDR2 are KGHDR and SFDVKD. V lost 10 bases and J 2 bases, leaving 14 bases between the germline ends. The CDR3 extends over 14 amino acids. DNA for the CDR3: TGTGCCACTGGGGAGGGGGGCGGCAATCAGCCCCAGCATTTT. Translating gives CATGEGGGNQPQHF.

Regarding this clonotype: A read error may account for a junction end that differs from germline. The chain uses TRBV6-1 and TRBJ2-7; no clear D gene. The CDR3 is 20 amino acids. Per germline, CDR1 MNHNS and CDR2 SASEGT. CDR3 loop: CVSSPYVKDTITSSSYEQYF. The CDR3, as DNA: TGTGTCAGCAGCCCGTACGTGAAGGATACTATAACCTCAAGCTCCTACGAGCAGTACTTC.

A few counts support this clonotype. CDR3 region: CASSSGISGNTIYF. CDR3 bases: TGTGCCAGCAGCTCCGGGATATCTGGAAACACCATATATTTT. The chain combines TRBV5-4 with TRBJ1-3, with D hard to call. Germline CDR1 reads SGHNT; CDR2 reads YYREEE (reference sequence). V lost 3 bases to trimming and J lost 1 base, with 8 bases between them. The CDR3 has 14 amino acids. Supplemented by reference TRBV5-4 and TRBJ1-3, the full variable domain reads ETGVTQSPTHLIKTRGQQVTLRCSSQSGHNTVSWYQQALGQGPQFIFQYYREEENGRGNFPPRFSGLQFPNYSSELNVNALELDDSALYLCASSSGISGNTIYFGEGSWLTVV.

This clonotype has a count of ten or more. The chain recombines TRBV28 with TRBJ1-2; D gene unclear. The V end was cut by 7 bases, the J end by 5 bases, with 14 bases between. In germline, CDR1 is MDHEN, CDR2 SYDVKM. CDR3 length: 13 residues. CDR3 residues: CASISHWLYGYTF. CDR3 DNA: TGTGCCAGCATAAGTCACTGGCTGTATGGCTACACCTTC.

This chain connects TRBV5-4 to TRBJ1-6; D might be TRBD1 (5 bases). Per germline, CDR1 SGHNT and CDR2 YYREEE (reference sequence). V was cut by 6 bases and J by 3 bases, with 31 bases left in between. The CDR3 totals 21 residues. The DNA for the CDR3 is TGTGCCAGCACCGGGCTCATTCGACCCGGGGACCGGAGCTTCTATAATTCACCCCTCCACTTT. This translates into CASTGLIRPGDRSFYNSPLHF.

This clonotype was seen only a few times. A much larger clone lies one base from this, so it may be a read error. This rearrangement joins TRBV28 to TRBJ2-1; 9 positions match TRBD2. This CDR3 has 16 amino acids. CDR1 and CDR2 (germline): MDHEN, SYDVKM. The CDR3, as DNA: TGTGCCAGCACCTCCCCCGGCCCGGGACTAGCAAATGGGCAGTTCTTC. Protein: CASTSPGPGLANGQFF. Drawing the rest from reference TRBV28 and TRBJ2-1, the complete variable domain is DVKVTQSSRYLVKRTGEKVFLECVQDMDHENMFWYRQDPGLGLRLIYFSYDVKMKEKGDIPEGYSVSREKKERFSLILESASTNQTSMYLCASTSPGPGLANGQFFGPGTRLTVL.

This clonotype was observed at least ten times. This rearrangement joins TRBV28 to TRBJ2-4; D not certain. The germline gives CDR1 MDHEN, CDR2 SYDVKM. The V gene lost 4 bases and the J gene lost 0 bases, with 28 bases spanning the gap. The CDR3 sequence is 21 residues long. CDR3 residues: CASSSYFDGLGPNRAKNIQYF. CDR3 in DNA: TGTGCCAGCAGTTCCTACTTCGACGGGCTGGGCCCTAACCGAGCCAAAAACATTCAGTACTTC.

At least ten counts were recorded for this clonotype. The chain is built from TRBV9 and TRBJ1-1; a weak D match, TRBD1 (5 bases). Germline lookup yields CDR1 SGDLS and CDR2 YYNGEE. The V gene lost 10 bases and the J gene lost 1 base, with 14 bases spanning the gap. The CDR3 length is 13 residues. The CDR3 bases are TGTGCCTCCCAAGGTGGACAGAACACTGAAGCTTTCTTT. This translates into CASQGGQNTEAFF.

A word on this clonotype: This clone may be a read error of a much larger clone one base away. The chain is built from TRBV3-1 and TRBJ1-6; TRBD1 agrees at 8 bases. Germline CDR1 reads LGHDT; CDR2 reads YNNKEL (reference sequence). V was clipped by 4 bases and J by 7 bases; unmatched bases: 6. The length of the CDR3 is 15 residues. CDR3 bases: TGTGCCAGCAGCCCTCCGGGACAGGTCAATTCACCCCTCCACTTT. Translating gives CASSPPGQVNSPLHF.

The CDR3 nucleotides are TGCGCCAGCAGCTTGGTACGGGACTACAATGAGCAGTTCTTC. Its protein is CASSLVRDYNEQFF. This chain joins TRBV5-1 and TRBJ2-1; possible D gene TRBD2, 5 bases. Germline-derived CDR1 and CDR2 are SGHRS and YFSETQ. The CDR3 totals 14 residues. Trimming took off 0 bases at V and 3 bases at J, with 7 bases between the two ends.

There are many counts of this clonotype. In DNA form, the CDR3 reads TGTGCCAGCAGTTATCAAGGATCGACCCACGGGGAGCTGTTTTTT. This translates into CASSYQGSTHGELFF. V and J are TRBV6-5 and TRBJ2-2; D is unresolved. V lost 3 bases to trimming and J lost 7 bases, with 15 bases between them. Looked up from germline, CDR1 is MNHEY and CDR2 is SVGAGI. The CDR3 length is 15 residues.

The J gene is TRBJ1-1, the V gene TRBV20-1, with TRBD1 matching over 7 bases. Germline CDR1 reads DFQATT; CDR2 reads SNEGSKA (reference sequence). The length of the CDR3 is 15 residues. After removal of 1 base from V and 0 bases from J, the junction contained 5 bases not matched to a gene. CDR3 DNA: TGCAGTGCTAGAGGGACAGGTGTCATGAACACTGAAGCTTTCTTT. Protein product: CSARGTGVMNTEAFF.

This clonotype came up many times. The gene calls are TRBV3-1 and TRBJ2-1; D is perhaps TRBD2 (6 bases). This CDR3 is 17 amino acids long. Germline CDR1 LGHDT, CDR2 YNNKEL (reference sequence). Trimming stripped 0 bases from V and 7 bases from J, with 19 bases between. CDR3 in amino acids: CASSQEIVGGYENEQFF. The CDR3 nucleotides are TGTGCCAGCAGCCAAGAAATTGTGGGAGGATATGAGAATGAGCAGTTCTTC.

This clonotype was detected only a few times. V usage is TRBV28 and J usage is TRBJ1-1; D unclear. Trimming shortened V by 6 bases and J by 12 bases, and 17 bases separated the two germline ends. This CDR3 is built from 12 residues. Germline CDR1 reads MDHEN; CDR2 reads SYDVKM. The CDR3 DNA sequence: TGTGCCAGCAGATCCAGCCGGAAGAAGACTTTCTTT. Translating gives CASRSSRKKTFF.

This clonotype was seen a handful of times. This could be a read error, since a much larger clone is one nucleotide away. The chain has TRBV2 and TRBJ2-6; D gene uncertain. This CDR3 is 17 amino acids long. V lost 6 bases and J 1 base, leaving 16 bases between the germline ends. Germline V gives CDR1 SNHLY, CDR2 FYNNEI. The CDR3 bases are TGTGCCAGCAGGCTGGGTCCCCCCCTTTCTGGGGCCAACGTCCTGACTTTC. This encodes CASRLGPPLSGANVLTF. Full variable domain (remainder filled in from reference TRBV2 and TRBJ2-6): EPEVTQTPSHQVTQMGQEVILRCVPISNHLYFYWYRQILGQKVEFLVSFYNNEISEKSEIFDDQFSVERPDGSNFTLKIRSTKLEDSAMYFCASRLGPPLSGANVLTFGAGSRLTVL.

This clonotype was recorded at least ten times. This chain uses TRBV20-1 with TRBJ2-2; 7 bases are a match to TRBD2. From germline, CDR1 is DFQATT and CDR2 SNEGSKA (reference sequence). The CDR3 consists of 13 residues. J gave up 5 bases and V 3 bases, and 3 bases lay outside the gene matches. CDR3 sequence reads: CSARLGGTGELFF. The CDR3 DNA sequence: TGCAGTGCTAGGTTGGGAGGGACCGGGGAGCTGTTTTTT.